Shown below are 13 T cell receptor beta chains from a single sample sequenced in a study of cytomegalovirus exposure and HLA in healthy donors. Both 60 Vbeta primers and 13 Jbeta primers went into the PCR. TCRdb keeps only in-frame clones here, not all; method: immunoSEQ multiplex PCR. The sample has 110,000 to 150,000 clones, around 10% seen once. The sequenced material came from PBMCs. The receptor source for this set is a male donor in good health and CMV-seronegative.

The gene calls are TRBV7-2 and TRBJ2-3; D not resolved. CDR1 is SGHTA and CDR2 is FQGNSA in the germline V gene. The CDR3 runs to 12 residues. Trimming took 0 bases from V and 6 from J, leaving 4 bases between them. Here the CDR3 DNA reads TGTGCCAGCAGCTTAGCATCTGATACGCAGTATTTT. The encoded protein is CASSLASDTQYF.

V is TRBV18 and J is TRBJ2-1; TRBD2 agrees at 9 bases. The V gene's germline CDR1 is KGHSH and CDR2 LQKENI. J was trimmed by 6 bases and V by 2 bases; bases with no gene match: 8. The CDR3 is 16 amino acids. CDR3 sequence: CASSPNRAGGVNEQFF. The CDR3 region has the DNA TGTGCCAGCTCACCAAATCGAGCGGGAGGAGTCAATGAGCAGTTCTTC.

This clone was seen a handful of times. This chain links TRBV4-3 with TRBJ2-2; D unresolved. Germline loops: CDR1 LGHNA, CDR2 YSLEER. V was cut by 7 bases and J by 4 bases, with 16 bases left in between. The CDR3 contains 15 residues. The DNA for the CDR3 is TGCGCCAGCAACTACGGAATTACCTTCACCGGGGAGCTGTTTTTT. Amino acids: CASNYGITFTGELFF.

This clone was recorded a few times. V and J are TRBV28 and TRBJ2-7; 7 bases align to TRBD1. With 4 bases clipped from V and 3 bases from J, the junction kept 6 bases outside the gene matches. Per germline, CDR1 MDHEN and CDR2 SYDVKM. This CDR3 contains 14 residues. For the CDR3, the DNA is TGTGCCAGCAGTTCCGGGACAGAAGACTACGAGCAGTACTTC. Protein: CASSSGTEDYEQYF.

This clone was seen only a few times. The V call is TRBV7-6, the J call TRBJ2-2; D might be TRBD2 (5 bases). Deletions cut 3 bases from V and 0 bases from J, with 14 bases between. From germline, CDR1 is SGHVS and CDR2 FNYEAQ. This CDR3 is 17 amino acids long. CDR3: CASSFTGGGPNTGELFF. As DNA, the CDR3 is TGTGCCAGCAGCTTCACCGGAGGCGGCCCGAACACCGGGGAGCTGTTTTTT.

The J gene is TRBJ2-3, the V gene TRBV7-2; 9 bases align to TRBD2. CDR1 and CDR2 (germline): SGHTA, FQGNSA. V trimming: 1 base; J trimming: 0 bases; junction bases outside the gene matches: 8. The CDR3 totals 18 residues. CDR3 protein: CASSLGLAGILSTDTQYF. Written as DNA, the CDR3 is TGTGCCAGCAGCTTAGGCCTAGCGGGGATCCTAAGCACAGATACGCAGTATTTT.

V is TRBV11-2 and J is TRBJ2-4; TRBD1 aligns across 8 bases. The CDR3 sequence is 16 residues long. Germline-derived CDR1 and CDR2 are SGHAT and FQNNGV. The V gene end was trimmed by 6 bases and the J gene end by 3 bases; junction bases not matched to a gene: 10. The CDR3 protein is CASRRTGTQGKNIQYF. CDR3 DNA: TGTGCCAGCAGACGGACAGGGACCCAGGGCAAAAACATTCAGTACTTC.

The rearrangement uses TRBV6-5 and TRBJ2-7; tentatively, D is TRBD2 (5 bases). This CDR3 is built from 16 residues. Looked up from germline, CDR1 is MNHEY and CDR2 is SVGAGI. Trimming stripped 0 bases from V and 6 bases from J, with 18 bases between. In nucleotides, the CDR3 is TGTGCCAGCAGTTACTCGATCGGGGAAACCCCCCTCGAGCAGTACTTC. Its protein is CASSYSIGETPLEQYF.

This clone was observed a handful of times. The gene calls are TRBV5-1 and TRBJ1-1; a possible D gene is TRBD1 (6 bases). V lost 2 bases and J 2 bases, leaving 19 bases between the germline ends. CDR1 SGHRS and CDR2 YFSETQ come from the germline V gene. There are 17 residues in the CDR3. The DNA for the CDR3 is TGCGCCAGCAGCTTAAACAGGGTCCTTCATCAAAACACTGAAGCTTTCTTT. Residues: CASSLNRVLHQNTEAFF.

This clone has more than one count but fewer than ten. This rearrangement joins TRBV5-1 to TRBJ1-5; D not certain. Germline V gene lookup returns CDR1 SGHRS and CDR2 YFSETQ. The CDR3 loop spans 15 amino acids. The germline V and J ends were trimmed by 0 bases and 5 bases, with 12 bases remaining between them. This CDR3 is CASSLEGRTDQPQHF. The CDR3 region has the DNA TGCGCCAGCAGCTTGGAAGGGAGGACTGATCAGCCCCAGCATTTT. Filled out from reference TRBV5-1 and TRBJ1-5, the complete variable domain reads KAGVTQTPRYLIKTRGQQVTLSCSPISGHRSVSWYQQTPGQGLQFLFEYFSETQRNKGNFPGRFSGRQFSNSRSEMNVSTLELGDSALYLCASSLEGRTDQPQHFGDGTRLSIL.

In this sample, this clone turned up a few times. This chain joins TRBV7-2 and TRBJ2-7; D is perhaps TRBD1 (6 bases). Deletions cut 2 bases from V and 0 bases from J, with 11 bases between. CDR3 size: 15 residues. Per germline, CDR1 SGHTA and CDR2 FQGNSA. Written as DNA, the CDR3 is TGTGCCAGCAGCTTACGGGACACAAGCTCCTACGAGCAGTACTTC. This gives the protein CASSLRDTSSYEQYF.

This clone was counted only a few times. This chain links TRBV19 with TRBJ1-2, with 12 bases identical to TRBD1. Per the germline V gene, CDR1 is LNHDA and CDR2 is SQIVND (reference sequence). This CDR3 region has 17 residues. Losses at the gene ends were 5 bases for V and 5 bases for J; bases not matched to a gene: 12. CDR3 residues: CASSPIQGTGGVYGYTF. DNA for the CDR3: TGTGCCAGTAGTCCGATCCAGGGGACAGGGGGCGTGTATGGCTACACCTTC. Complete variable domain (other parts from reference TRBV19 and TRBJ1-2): DGGITQSPKYLFRKEGQNVTLSCEQNLNHDAMYWYRQDPGQGLRLIYYSQIVNDFQKGDIAEGYSVSREKKESFPLTVTSAQKNPTAFYLCASSPIQGTGGVYGYTFGSGTRLTVV.

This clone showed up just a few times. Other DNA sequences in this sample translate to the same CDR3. As DNA, the CDR3 is TGCGCCAGCAGCCAAGATGACAGCTATAATTCACCCCTCCACTTT. Translating gives CASSQDDSYNSPLHF. The genes are TRBV4-3 and TRBJ1-6; weak D call: TRBD1 (5 bases). The V end was cut by 0 bases, the J end by 3 bases, with 6 bases between. CDR1 is LGHNA and CDR2 is YSLEER in the germline V gene. The CDR3 has 15 amino acids.